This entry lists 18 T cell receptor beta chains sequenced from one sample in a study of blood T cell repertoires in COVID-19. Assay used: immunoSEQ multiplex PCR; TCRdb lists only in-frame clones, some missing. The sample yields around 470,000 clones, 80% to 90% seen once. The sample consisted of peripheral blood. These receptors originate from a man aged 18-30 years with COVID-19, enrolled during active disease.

CDR3 nucleotide sequence: TGTGCCAGCAGTTTGTGGACAGGGGCCACCGGGGAGCTGTTTTTT. This sequence encodes CASSLWTGATGELFF. The V call is TRBV28, the J call TRBJ2-2; 9 bases match TRBD1. With V trimmed by 3 bases and J by 4 bases, 3 bases remained unmatched. This CDR3 has 15 amino acids. Germline CDR1 is MDHEN and CDR2 is SYDVKM.

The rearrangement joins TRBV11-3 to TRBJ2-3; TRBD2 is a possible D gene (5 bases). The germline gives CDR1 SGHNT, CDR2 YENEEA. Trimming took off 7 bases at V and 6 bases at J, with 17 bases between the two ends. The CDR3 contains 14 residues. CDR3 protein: CASTLSRGGDTQYF. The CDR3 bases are TGTGCCAGCACTCTGTCACGGGGTGGGGATACGCAGTATTTT.

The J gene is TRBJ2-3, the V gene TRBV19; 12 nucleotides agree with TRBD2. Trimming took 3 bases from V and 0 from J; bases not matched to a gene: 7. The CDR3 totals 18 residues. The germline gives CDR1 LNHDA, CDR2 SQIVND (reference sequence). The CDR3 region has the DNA TGTGCCAGTAGTATCTCTAGCGGGGGGGCCTTAAGCACAGATACGCAGTATTTT. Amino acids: CASSISSGGALSTDTQYF.

In nucleotides, the CDR3 is TGTGCCACCTCGTCGGGGAGATACTCTGGGGCCAACGTCCTGACTTTC. It codes for CATSSGRYSGANVLTF. This chain uses TRBV19 with TRBJ2-6; TRBD2 might be the D (5 bases). Germline values: CDR1 LNHDA, CDR2 SQIVND (reference sequence). The ends were cut back, 10 bases at V and 0 bases at J, with 16 bases in the middle. This CDR3 has 16 amino acids.

CDR3 loop: CASSPGRRQPQHF. CDR3 bases: TGTGCCAGCAGCCCGGGGAGGCGACAGCCCCAGCATTTT. The rearrangement joins TRBV4-2 to TRBJ1-5; no definite D call. V gave up 4 bases and J gave up 7 bases, with 11 bases separating them. The CDR3 is made up of 13 amino acids. Germline CDR1 reads LGHNA; CDR2 reads YNFKEQ.

In DNA form, the CDR3 reads TGCGCCAGCAGCATACAGGGGGCAAGCACTGAAGCTTTCTTT. This sequence encodes CASSIQGASTEAFF. This chain connects TRBV5-1 to TRBJ1-1; 9 positions agree with TRBD1. Per the germline V gene, CDR1 is SGHRS and CDR2 is YFSETQ. This CDR3 is built from 14 residues. V trimming: 4 bases; J trimming: 4 bases; junction bases outside the gene matches: 5.

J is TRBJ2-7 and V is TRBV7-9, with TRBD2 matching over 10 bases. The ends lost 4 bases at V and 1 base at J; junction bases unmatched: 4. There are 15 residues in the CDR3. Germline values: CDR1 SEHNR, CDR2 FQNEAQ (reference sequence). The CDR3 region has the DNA TGTGCCAGCAGCTATCGGACTAGCGGATCCTACGAGCAGTACTTC. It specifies CASSYRTSGSYEQYF.

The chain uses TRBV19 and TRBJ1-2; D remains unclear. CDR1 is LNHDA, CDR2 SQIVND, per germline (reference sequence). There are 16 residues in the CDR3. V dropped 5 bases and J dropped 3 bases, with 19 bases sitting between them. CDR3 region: CASSSLGWTQHYGYTF. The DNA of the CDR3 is TGTGCCAGTAGTTCCCTTGGGTGGACTCAGCACTATGGCTACACCTTC. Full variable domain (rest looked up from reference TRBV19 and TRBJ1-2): DGGITQSPKYLFRKEGQNVTLSCEQNLNHDAMYWYRQDPGQGLRLIYYSQIVNDFQKGDIAEGYSVSREKKESFPLTVTSAQKNPTAFYLCASSSLGWTQHYGYTFGSGTRLTVV.

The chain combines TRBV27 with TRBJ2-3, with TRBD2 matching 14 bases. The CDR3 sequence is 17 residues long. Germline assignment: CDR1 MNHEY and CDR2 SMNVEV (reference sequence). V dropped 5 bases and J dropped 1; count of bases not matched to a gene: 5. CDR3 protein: CASSPSTSGGGTDTQYF. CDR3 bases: TGTGCCAGCAGTCCTTCGACTAGCGGGGGGGGCACAGATACGCAGTATTTT.

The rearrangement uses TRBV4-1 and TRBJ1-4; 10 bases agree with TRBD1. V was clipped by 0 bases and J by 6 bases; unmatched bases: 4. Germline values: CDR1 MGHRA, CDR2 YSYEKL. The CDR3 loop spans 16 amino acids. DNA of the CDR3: TGCGCCAGCAGCCAAGATACGGGACAGGGGTATGAAAAACTGTTTTTT. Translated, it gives CASSQDTGQGYEKLFF.

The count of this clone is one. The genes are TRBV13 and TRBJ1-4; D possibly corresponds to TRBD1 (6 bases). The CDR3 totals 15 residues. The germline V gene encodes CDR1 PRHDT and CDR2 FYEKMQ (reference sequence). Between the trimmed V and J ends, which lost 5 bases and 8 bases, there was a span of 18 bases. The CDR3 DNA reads TGTGCCAGCAGCATTCAGGGGCAGACGAGGGAAAAACTGTTTTTT. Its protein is CASSIQGQTREKLFF. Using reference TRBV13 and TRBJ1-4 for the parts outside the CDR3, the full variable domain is AAGVIQSPRHLIKEKRETATLKCYPIPRHDTVYWYQQGPGQDPQFLISFYEKMQSDKGSIPDRFSAQQFSDYHSELNMSSLELGDSALYFCASSIQGQTREKLFFGSGTQLSVL.

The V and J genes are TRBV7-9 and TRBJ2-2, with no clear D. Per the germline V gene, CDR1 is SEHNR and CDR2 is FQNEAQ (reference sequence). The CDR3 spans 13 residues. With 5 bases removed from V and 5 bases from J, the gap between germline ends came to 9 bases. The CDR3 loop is CASSTQRTGELFF. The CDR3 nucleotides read TGTGCCAGCAGCACACAGAGAACCGGGGAGCTGTTTTTT.

CDR3 protein: CASSPESSMSNQPQHF. As DNA, the CDR3 is TGTGCCAGCAGCCCCGAGTCTAGTATGAGCAATCAGCCCCAGCATTTT. The chain has TRBV5-6 and TRBJ1-5; no reliable D call. This CDR3 is built from 16 residues. Trimming took off 4 bases at V and 1 base at J, with 15 bases between the two ends. Germline CDR1 and CDR2: SGHDT and YYEEEE.

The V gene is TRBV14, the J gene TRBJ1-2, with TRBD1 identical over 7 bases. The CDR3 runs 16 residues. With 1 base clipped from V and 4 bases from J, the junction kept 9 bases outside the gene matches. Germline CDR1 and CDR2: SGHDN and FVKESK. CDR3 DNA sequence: TGTGCCAGCAGCCAAGTAGCCAGGGGGTATAGCTATGGCTACACCTTC. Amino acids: CASSQVARGYSYGYTF. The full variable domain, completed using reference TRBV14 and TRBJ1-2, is EAGVTQFPSHSVIEKGQTVTLRCDPISGHDNLYWYRRVMGKEIKFLLHFVKESKQDESGMPNNRFLAERTGGTYSTLKVQPAELEDSGVYFCASSQVARGYSYGYTFGSGTRLTVV.

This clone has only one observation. CDR3 sequence (DNA): TGCGCCAGCAGCCAAGGACAGGGGGCTCTAACTGAAGCTTTCTTT. It yields the protein CASSQGQGALTEAFF. The chain combines TRBV4-1 with TRBJ1-1; 10 bases match TRBD1. CDR1 is MGHRA and CDR2 is YSYEKL in the germline V gene. The V gene end was trimmed by 1 base and the J gene end by 5 bases; junction bases not matched to a gene: 4. This CDR3 spans 15 amino acids.

The DNA of the CDR3 is TGTGCCAGCAGAACTGGGAGAGCGGGCGGGGGCACAGATACGCAGTATTTT. It encodes CASRTGRAGGGTDTQYF. The chain recombines TRBV27 with TRBJ2-3, with D maybe TRBD2 (6 bases). Germline V CDR1 and CDR2: MNHEY, SMNVEV (reference sequence). V gave up 6 bases and J gave up 1 base, with 20 bases separating them. The CDR3 is made up of 17 amino acids.

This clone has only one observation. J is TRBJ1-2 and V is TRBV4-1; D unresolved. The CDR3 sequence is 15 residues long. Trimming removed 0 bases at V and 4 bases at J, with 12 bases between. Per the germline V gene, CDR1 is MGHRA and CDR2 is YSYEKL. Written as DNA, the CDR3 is TGCGCCAGCAGCCAAGATCGAGTCGCCGTCTATGGCTACACCTTC. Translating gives CASSQDRVAVYGYTF.

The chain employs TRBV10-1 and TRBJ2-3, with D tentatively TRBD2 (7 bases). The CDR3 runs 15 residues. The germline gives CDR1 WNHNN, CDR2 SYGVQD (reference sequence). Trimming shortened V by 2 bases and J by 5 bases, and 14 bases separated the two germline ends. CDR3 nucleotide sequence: TGCGCCAGCAGTGAGGGGGGGGCCGGAGTAGATACGCAGTATTTT. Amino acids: CASSEGGAGVDTQYF.